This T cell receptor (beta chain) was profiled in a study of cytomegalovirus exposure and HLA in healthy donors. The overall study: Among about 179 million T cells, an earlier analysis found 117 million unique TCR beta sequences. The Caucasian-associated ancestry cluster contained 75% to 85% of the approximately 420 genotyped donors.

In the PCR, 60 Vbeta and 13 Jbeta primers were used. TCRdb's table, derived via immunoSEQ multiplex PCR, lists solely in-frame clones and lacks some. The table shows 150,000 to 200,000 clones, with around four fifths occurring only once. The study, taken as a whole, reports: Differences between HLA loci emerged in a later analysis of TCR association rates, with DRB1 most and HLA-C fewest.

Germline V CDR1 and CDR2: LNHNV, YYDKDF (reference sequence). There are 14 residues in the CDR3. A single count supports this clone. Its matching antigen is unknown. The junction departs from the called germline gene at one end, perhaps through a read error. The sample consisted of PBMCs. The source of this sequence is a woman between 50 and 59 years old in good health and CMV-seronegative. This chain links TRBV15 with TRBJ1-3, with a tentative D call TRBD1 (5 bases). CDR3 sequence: CATSRWDSRNTIYF. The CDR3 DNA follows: TGTGCCACCAGCAGATGGGACTCTCGAAACACCATATATTTT.